A single T cell receptor beta chain is shown here with its context. The method was immunoSEQ multiplex PCR; TCRdb's version includes in-frame clones alone and lacks a portion of them. The sample has around 200,000 clones; about 91% are singletons. The CDR3 runs 16 residues. Germline V gene data show CDR1 as LNHDA and CDR2 as SQIVND (reference sequence). V was clipped by 1 base and J by 3 bases; unmatched bases: 6. These data are taken from a study of T cell responses to AZD1222 COVID-19 vaccine. The receptor was isolated from an adult in good health. The chain recombines TRBV19 with TRBJ2-7, with TRBD1 identical over 10 bases. Sequencing was performed on peripheral blood, taken on day 0 of AZD1222 vaccination. The CDR3, as DNA: TGTGCCAGTAGTATAGTCTCGGGACAGGGGCTCTACGAGCAGTACTTC. Residues: CASSIVSGQGLYEQYF.